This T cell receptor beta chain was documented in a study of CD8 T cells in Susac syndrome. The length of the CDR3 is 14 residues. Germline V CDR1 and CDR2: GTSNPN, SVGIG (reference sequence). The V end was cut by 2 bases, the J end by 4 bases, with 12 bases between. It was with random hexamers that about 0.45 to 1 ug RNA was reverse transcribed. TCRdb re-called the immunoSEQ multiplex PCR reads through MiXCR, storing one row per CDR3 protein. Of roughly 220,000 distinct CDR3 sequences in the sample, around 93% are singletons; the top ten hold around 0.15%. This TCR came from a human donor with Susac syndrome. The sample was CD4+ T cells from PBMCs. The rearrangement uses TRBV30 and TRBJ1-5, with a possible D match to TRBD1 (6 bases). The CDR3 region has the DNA TGTGCCTGGAGTCCGGACAGCTTGAATCAGCCCCAGCATTTT. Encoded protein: CAWSPDSLNQPQHF.